The source of this T cell receptor (beta chain) is a study of shared clonotypes between healthy human individuals. Study-level information: Each donor had three CD4 naive, three CD4 memory, two CD8 naive and one CD8 memory plate.

The CDR3 totals 12 residues. Between the trimmed V and J ends, which lost 1 base and 7 bases, there was a span of 6 bases. The V gene's germline CDR1 is WSHSY and CDR2 SAAADI. Each cell subset's genomic DNA was divided evenly among several immunoSEQ plates. Using immunoSEQ multiplex PCR, the repertoire was profiled, and TCRdb retains in-frame clones only, with some absent. Among 1.4 million to 1.5 million clones, approximately 96% were seen once, and the ten largest hold 1% to 1.5%. The sequence came from a man under 40 in good health. V is TRBV10-2 and J is TRBJ2-3; no firm D call. Sequenced sample: naive CD4+ T cells sorted from blood. The subset here: CD45RA+ positively selected. The CDR3: CASSELVNTQYF. The CDR3 nucleotides are TGCGCCAGCAGTGAGTTAGTGAATACGCAGTATTTT.